These T cell receptor beta chains were read from a single sample in a study of blood T cell repertoires in COVID-19. The method was immunoSEQ multiplex PCR; TCRdb's version includes in-frame clones alone and lacks a portion of them. This table has about 210,000 clones, 85% appearing once. Sequencing was performed on peripheral blood. These receptor sequences come from a woman of 80 years or more with acute or convalescent COVID-19. Both conserved end residues are part of each CDR3. Fields, in order: J gene, V gene, CDR3 protein.

J gene: TRBJ1-6
V gene: TRBV28
CDR3 protein: CASSLNGGLDSPLHF

J gene: TRBJ2-1
V gene: TRBV13
CDR3 protein: CASSHPGLSYNEQFF

J gene: TRBJ2-7
V gene: TRBV10-2
CDR3 protein: CASNPQGNHEQYF

J gene: TRBJ2-2
V gene: TRBV7-9
CDR3 protein: CASRGKGTSNTGELFF

J gene: TRBJ1-2
V gene: TRBV11-2
CDR3 protein: CASSRGQGEVYGYTF

J gene: TRBJ1-1
V gene: TRBV30
CDR3 protein: CAWSRGRTVEAFF

J gene: TRBJ2-1
V gene: TRBV5-8
CDR3 protein: CASTRGQSSYNEQFF

J gene: TRBJ2-7
V gene: TRBV19
CDR3 protein: CASSPSDRGHEQYF

J gene: TRBJ1-5
V gene: TRBV2
CDR3 protein: CASSEQGPNQPQHF

J gene: TRBJ2-2
V gene: TRBV6-5
CDR3 protein: CASSYLGLAAGELFF

J gene: TRBJ1-2
V gene: TRBV5-5
CDR3 protein: CASSFGGHPDGYTF